This passage covers 27 T cell receptor beta chains from one sample sequenced in a study of blood T cell repertoires in COVID-19. TCRdb keeps only in-frame clones here, not all; method: immunoSEQ multiplex PCR. The data contain about 120,000 clones, under 90% of them singletons. Sequences were obtained from peripheral blood. These receptors originate from a man in his 60s with acute or convalescent COVID-19.

This rearrangement joins TRBV3-1 (or the pseudogene TRBV3-2) to TRBJ2-7; D is unclear. V was cut by 2 bases and J by 1 base, with 12 bases left in between. The CDR3 has 15 residues. From germline, CDR1 is LGHDT and CDR2 YNNKEL (reference sequence). In DNA, the CDR3 is TGTGCCAGCAGCCAATGGGCGCTGGATTCCTACGAGCAGTACTTC. Protein sequence: CASSQWALDSYEQYF.

The V gene is TRBV18, the J gene TRBJ2-2; D is undetermined. Germline values: CDR1 KGHSH, CDR2 LQKENI. The germline V and J ends were trimmed by 6 bases and 3 bases, with 8 bases remaining between them. This CDR3 contains 13 residues. The CDR3: CASSLQDTGELFF. The DNA of the CDR3 is TGTGCCAGCTCCCTGCAGGACACCGGGGAGCTGTTTTTT.

The J gene is TRBJ1-5, the V gene TRBV6-5; maybe TRBD1 (6 bases). Trimming cost V 6 bases and J 4 bases, with 10 bases left between them. In germline, CDR1 is MNHEY, CDR2 SVGAGI. The CDR3 contains 13 residues. CDR3 region: CASRQTGNQPQHF. CDR3 in DNA: TGTGCCAGCAGGCAGACAGGAAATCAGCCCCAGCATTTT.

The chain carries TRBV10-3 and TRBJ1-2; D perhaps matches TRBD1 (5 bases). V was pared by 5 bases and J by 3 bases, with 13 bases between. The CDR3 has 14 amino acids. Germline V gene lookup returns CDR1 ENHRY and CDR2 SYGVKD. As DNA, the CDR3 is TGTGCCATCAGTTTCGGGGGGGTAGACTATGGCTACACCTTC. This encodes CAISFGGVDYGYTF.

This chain connects TRBV7-2 to TRBJ1-1, with D perhaps matching TRBD1 (5 bases). V was trimmed by 4 bases and J by 3 bases, leaving 9 bases between them. The germline gives CDR1 SGHTA, CDR2 FQGNSA. This CDR3 has 13 residues. The DNA of the CDR3 is TGTGCCAGCAGCTCCCAAGGGGACACTGAAGCTTTCTTT. Protein: CASSSQGDTEAFF.

The chain carries TRBV5-1 and TRBJ1-3; D is perhaps TRBD1 (6 bases). The CDR3 covers 17 residues. In germline, CDR1 is SGHRS, CDR2 YFSETQ. V was clipped by 0 bases and J by 0 bases, with 13 bases between them. CDR3 DNA sequence: TGCGCCAGCAGCTTGGCCCCGACAGGCCGCTCTGGAAACACCATATATTTT. Translated: CASSLAPTGRSGNTIYF.

This clone was counted only a few times. This sequence joins TRBV7-6 and TRBJ1-1; the match to TRBD1 covers 8 bases. The CDR3 runs to 15 residues. CDR1 SGHVS and CDR2 FNYEAQ come from the germline V gene. V trimming: 5 bases; J trimming: 4 bases; junction bases outside the gene matches: 9. The CDR3 sequence: CASSTPGGRGTEAFF. For the CDR3, the DNA is TGTGCCAGCAGCACTCCAGGGGGCAGGGGCACTGAAGCTTTCTTT.

The chain is built from TRBV28 and TRBJ1-4; 8 bases fit TRBD1. Germline trimming cut 4 bases from V and 1 base from J; bases unmatched to any gene: 2. CDR3 size: 15 residues. The germline CDR1 and CDR2 sequences are MDHEN and SYDVKM. The DNA of the CDR3 is TGTGCCAGCAGTTCCGGACAGGGAACTAATGAAAAACTGTTTTTT. Translation: CASSSGQGTNEKLFF.

This rearrangement joins TRBV30 to TRBJ2-5; weak D call: TRBD1 (6 bases). Germline loops: CDR1 GTSNPN, CDR2 SVGIG (reference sequence). The V end was cut by 0 bases, the J end by 2 bases, with 10 bases between. CDR3 length: 14 residues. The CDR3 here is CAWSVLGGQETQYF. The CDR3 DNA follows: TGTGCCTGGAGTGTACTAGGGGGTCAAGAGACCCAGTACTTC.

The genes are TRBV2 and TRBJ1-2, with 9 bases that match TRBD1. There are 14 residues in the CDR3. After removal of 6 bases from V and 6 bases from J, the junction contained 8 bases not matched to a gene. From germline, CDR1 is SNHLY and CDR2 FYNNEI. Here the CDR3 reads CASRGQGLSDGYTF. CDR3 in DNA: TGTGCCAGCAGGGGACAGGGACTTAGCGATGGCTACACCTTC.

The gene calls are TRBV19 and TRBJ1-1; D might be TRBD1 (5 bases). This CDR3 is built from 14 residues. From germline, CDR1 is LNHDA and CDR2 SQIVND (reference sequence). V dropped 6 bases and J dropped 6 bases, with 17 bases sitting between them. As DNA, the CDR3 is TGTGCCAGTAGCCACCCTGGGGGGTACGCTGAAGCTTTCTTT. This sequence encodes CASSHPGGYAEAFF.

The chain joins TRBV6-1 to TRBJ2-6, with 9 bases fitting TRBD1. CDR3 size: 18 residues. Germline assignment: CDR1 MNHNS and CDR2 SASEGT. V was clipped by 2 bases and J by 4 bases; unmatched bases: 9. DNA for the CDR3: TGTGCCAGCAGTGAATTTGGGGACAGGGCCTCAGGGGCCAACGTCCTGACTTTC. Its protein is CASSEFGDRASGANVLTF.

This clone was detected only a few times. The rearrangement joins TRBV10-1 to TRBJ1-5, with 7 bases matching TRBD1. Germline lookup yields CDR1 WNHNN and CDR2 SYGVQD (reference sequence). V lost 9 bases, J lost 4 bases, and 6 bases stayed unmatched. CDR3 length: 13 amino acids. This CDR3 reads CASRDSRNQPQHF. CDR3 coding DNA: TGCGCCAGTAGGGACAGTCGAAATCAGCCCCAGCATTTT.

V and J are TRBV24-1 and TRBJ2-5, with 9 bases matching TRBD1. There are 16 residues in the CDR3. Germline CDR1 and CDR2: KGHDR and SFDVKD. After removal of 4 bases from V and 0 bases from J, the junction contained 5 bases not matched to a gene. The CDR3 bases are TGTGCCACCAGTGAGGACAGGGGATTAAACCAAGAGACCCAGTACTTC. The encoded protein is CATSEDRGLNQETQYF.

The chain has TRBV6-5 and TRBJ2-5; D perhaps matches TRBD2 (7 bases). The V gene lost 11 bases and the J gene lost 5 bases, with 18 bases spanning the gap. The germline gives CDR1 MNHEY, CDR2 SVGAGI. This CDR3 is 13 amino acids long. This CDR3 reads CAAKGGGAETQYF. CDR3 bases: TGTGCCGCAAAGGGCGGGGGCGCCGAGACCCAGTACTTC.

Note on this clone: One junction end does not reproduce the germline sequence, and a read error may be involved. The chain uses TRBV5-8 and TRBJ2-1; 8 bases fit TRBD2. Germline V gene lookup returns CDR1 SGHTS and CDR2 YDEGEE. The CDR3 extends over 15 amino acids. CDR3 residues: CASSLVQRGYNKQFF. The DNA for the CDR3 is TGTGCCAGCAGCTTGGTCCAGCGGGGGTACAATAAGCAGTTCTTC. Based on the CDR3 plus reference TRBV5-8 and TRBJ2-1, the full variable domain is EAGVTQSPTHLIKTRGQQATLRCSPISGHTSVYWYQQALGLGLQFLLWYDEGEERNRGNFPPRFSGRQFPNYSSELNVNALELEDSALYLCASSLVQRGYNKQFFGPGTRLTVL.

The gene calls are TRBV12-2 and TRBJ2-7; the table's D call, TRBD2, was not checked against the DNA. TRBV12-2 is reported as a pseudogene. CDR3 length equals 16 residues. The DNA of the CDR3 is TGTGCAAGTCGCCCTAGCCCCAGTTCGGCGAGCTGCGAGCAGTACTTC. Amino acid sequence: CASRPSPSSASCEQYF.

Worth noting for this clone: This CDR3 is also generated by other DNA sequences in the sample. This chain connects TRBV7-2 to TRBJ2-7; perhaps TRBD1 as D (6 bases). The CDR3 totals 16 residues. Germline CDR1 and CDR2: SGHTA and FQGNSA. V lost 5 bases, J lost 0 bases, and 17 bases lay in between. DNA for the CDR3: TGTGCCAGCAGCCTAGGGTGGGACATCAGCTCCTACGAGCAGTACTTC. Encoded protein: CASSLGWDISSYEQYF.

This sequence joins TRBV6-6 and TRBJ2-2; TRBD2 matches 7 bases. The germline CDR1 and CDR2 sequences are MNHNY and SVGAGI (reference sequence). J was trimmed by 6 bases and V by 5 bases; bases with no gene match: 12. The CDR3 has 16 amino acids. Here the CDR3 reads CASSHAAGDLAGELFF. The CDR3, as DNA: TGTGCCAGCAGTCACGCGGCGGGAGACTTGGCCGGGGAGCTGTTTTTT.

The chain joins TRBV7-2 to TRBJ2-3, with 9 bases aligning to TRBD1. V dropped 5 bases and J dropped 4; count of bases not matched to a gene: 4. There are 14 residues in the CDR3. Per germline, CDR1 SGHTA and CDR2 FQGNSA. CDR3 DNA sequence: TGTGCCAGCAGCCCTCGGACAGGGGCAGATACGCAGTATTTT. As protein: CASSPRTGADTQYF.

This sequence joins TRBV4-2 and TRBJ2-5; TRBD2 aligns across 10 bases. The V gene's germline CDR1 is LGHNA and CDR2 YNFKEQ. With V trimmed by 4 bases and J by 2 bases, 7 bases remained unmatched. The CDR3 extends over 16 amino acids. The chain's CDR3 is CASSPSQREGQETQYF. The CDR3 DNA reads TGTGCCAGCAGCCCATCCCAGCGGGAGGGTCAAGAGACCCAGTACTTC.

The chain carries TRBV2 and TRBJ2-7; 11 bases fit TRBD2. Germline V lookup: CDR1 SNHLY, CDR2 FYNNEI. The V gene end was trimmed by 1 base and the J gene end by 7 bases; junction bases not matched to a gene: 6. The CDR3 loop spans 15 amino acids. CDR3 DNA: TGTGCCAGCAGTGAAGGGCTAGCGGGAGGAGAAGAGCAGTACTTC. Translation gives CASSEGLAGGEEQYF.

The genes are TRBV19 and TRBJ2-7; D is possibly TRBD2 (5 bases). V lost 6 bases and J 0 bases, leaving 12 bases between the germline ends. This CDR3 region has 14 residues. Germline assignment: CDR1 LNHDA and CDR2 SQIVND (reference sequence). DNA of the CDR3: TGTGCCAGTAGACACACGGGAATCTCCTACGAGCAGTACTTC. Protein product: CASRHTGISYEQYF. Drawing the rest from reference TRBV19 and TRBJ2-7, the complete variable domain is DGGITQSPKYLFRKEGQNVTLSCEQNLNHDAMYWYRQDPGQGLRLIYYSQIVNDFQKGDIAEGYSVSREKKESFPLTVTSAQKNPTAFYLCASRHTGISYEQYFGPGTRLTVT.

The rearrangement links TRBV7-8 to TRBJ2-5, with 7 bases aligning to TRBD2. The ends lost 2 bases at V and 2 bases at J; junction bases unmatched: 8. Looked up from germline, CDR1 is SGHVS and CDR2 is FQNEAQ. CDR3 length: 16 residues. The CDR3, as DNA: TGTGCCAGCAGCTTAAGATCGGGAGGAGGTCAAGAGACCCAGTACTTC. Amino acid sequence: CASSLRSGGGQETQYF.

Here the CDR3 reads CASSVHLSYEQYF. The CDR3 region has the DNA TGCGCCAGCAGCGTACACCTCTCCTACGAGCAGTACTTC. The chain uses TRBV5-1 and TRBJ2-7; no clear D. The germline V gene encodes CDR1 SGHRS and CDR2 YFSETQ. Trimming took 4 bases from V and 0 from J, leaving 8 bases between them. The CDR3 totals 13 residues.

The CDR3 DNA follows: TGTGCCAGCAGCCTTACGACTAGCGCTATGAACACCGGGGAGCTGTTTTTT. Protein product: CASSLTTSAMNTGELFF. J is TRBJ2-2 and V is TRBV28; 8 bases are shared with TRBD2. This CDR3 contains 17 residues. The ends lost 6 bases at V and 1 base at J; junction bases unmatched: 10. Germline CDR1 reads MDHEN; CDR2 reads SYDVKM. Full variable domain (rest looked up from reference TRBV28 and TRBJ2-2): DVKVTQSSRYLVKRTGEKVFLECVQDMDHENMFWYRQDPGLGLRLIYFSYDVKMKEKGDIPEGYSVSREKKERFSLILESASTNQTSMYLCASSLTTSAMNTGELFFGEGSRLTVL.

The chain has TRBV25-1 and TRBJ2-7; D remains ambiguous. The V and J ends lost 1 base and 2 bases respectively, with 12 bases between them. CDR3 length: 15 amino acids. In germline, CDR1 is MGHDK, CDR2 SYGVNS. The CDR3 region is CASSEFGAATYEQYF. The CDR3 DNA follows: TGTGCCAGCAGTGAATTCGGAGCTGCGACCTACGAGCAGTACTTC.